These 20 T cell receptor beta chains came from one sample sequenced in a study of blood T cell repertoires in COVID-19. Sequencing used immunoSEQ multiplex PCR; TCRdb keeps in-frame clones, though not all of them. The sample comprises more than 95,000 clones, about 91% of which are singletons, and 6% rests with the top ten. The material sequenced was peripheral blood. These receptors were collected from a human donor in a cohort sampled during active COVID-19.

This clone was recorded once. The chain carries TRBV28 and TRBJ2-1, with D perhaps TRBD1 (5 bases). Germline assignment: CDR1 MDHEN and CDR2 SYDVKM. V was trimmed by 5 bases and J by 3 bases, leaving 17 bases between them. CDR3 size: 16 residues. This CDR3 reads CASSDQGALDYNEQFF. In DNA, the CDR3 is TGTGCCAGCAGTGACCAAGGGGCCTTGGACTACAATGAGCAGTTCTTC.

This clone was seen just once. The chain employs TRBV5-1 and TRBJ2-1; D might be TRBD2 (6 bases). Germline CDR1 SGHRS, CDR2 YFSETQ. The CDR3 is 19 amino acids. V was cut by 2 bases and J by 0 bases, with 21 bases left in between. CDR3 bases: TGCGCCAGCAGCTTTCAAACCGCCTGGGGAGGCTACTCCTACAATGAGCAGTTCTTC. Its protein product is CASSFQTAWGGYSYNEQFF.

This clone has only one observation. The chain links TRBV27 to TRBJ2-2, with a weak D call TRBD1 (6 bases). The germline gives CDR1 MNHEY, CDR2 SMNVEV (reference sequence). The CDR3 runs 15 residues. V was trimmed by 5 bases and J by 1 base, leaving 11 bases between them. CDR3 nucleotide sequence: TGTGCCAGCAGTCTCCTACAGGGGAACACCGGGGAGCTGTTTTTT. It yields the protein CASSLLQGNTGELFF.

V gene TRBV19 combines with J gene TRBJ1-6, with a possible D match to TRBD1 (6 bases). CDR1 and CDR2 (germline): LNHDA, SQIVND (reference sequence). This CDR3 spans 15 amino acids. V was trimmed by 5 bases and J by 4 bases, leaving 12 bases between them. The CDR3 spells CASSAGQNYNSPLHF. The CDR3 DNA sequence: TGTGCCAGTAGTGCCGGACAGAATTATAATTCACCCCTCCACTTT. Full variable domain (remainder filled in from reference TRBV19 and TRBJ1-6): DGGITQSPKYLFRKEGQNVTLSCEQNLNHDAMYWYRQDPGQGLRLIYYSQIVNDFQKGDIAEGYSVSREKKESFPLTVTSAQKNPTAFYLCASSAGQNYNSPLHFGNGTRLTVT.

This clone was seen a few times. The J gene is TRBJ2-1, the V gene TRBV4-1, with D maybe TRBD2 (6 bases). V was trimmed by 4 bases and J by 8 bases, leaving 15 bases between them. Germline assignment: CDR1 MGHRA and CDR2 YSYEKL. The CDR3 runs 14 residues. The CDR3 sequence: CASSRSPGGDEQFF. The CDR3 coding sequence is TGCGCCAGCAGCCGCAGTCCAGGAGGGGATGAGCAGTTCTTC.

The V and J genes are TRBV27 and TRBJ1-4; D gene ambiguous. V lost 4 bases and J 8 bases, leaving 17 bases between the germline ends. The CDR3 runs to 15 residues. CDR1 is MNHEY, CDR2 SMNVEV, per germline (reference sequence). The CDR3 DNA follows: TGTGCCAGCAGTTCCTCAGGCAACCCCAGAGAAAAACTGTTTTTT. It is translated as CASSSSGNPREKLFF.

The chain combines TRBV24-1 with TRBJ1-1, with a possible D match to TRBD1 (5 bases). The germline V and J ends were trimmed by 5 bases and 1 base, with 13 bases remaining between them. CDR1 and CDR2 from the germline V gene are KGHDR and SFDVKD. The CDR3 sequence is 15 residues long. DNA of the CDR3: TGTGCCACCAGTGCTCAGACCGACAGGAACACTGAAGCTTTCTTT. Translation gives CATSAQTDRNTEAFF.

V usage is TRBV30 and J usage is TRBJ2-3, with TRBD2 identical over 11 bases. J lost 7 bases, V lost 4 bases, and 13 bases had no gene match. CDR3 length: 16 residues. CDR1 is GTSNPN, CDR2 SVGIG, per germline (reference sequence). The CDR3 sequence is CAWTLAGGSTRYTQYF. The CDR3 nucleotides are TGTGCCTGGACTCTAGCGGGAGGCAGTACTCGATATACGCAGTATTTT.

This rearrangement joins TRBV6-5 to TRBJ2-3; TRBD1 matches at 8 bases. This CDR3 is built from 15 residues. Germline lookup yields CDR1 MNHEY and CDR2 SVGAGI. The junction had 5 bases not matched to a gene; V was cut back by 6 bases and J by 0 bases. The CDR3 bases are TGTGCCAGCAGACTCGACAGGGGCAGCACAGATACGCAGTATTTT. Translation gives CASRLDRGSTDTQYF.

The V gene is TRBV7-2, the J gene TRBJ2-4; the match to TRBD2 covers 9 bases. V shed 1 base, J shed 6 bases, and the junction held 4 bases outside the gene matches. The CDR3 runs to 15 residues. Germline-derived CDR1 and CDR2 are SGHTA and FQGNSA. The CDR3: CASSLGGGAANIQYF. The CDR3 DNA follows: TGTGCCAGCAGCTTAGGCGGGGGGGCCGCAAACATTCAGTACTTC.

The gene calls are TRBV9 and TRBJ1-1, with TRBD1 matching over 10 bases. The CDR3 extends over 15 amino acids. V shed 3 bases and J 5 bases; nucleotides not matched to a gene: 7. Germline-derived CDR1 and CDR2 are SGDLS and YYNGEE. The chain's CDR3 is CASSAHGQGGTEAFF. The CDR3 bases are TGTGCCAGCAGCGCCCACGGACAGGGGGGGACTGAAGCTTTCTTT.

This CDR3 is CASSVKGDNEQFF. The DNA for the CDR3 is TGCGCCAGCAGTGTCAAGGGAGACAATGAGCAGTTCTTC. This chain links TRBV10-1 with TRBJ2-1; TRBD2 is a possible D gene (5 bases). V lost 4 bases and J lost 5, with 9 bases in between. The CDR3 totals 13 residues. CDR1 and CDR2 from the germline V gene are WNHNN and SYGVQD (reference sequence).

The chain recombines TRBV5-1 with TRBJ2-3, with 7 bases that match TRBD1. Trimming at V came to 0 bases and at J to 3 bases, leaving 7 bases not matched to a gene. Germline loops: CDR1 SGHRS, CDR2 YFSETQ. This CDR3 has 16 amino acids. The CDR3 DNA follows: TGCGCCAGCAGCTTGGTAGGGGGCGTTGGTACAGATACGCAGTATTTT. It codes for CASSLVGGVGTDTQYF.

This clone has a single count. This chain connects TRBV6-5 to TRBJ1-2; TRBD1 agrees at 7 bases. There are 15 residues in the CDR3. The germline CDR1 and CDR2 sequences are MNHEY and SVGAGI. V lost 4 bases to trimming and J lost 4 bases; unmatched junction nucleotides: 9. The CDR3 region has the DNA TGTGCCAGCAGTTCAGAACTCGGACAGGTCTATGGCTACACCTTC. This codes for CASSSELGQVYGYTF.

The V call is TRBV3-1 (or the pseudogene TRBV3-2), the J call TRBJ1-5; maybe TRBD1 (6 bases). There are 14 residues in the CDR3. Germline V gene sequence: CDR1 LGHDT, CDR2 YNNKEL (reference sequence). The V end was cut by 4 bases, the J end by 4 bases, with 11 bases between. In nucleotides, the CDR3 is TGTGCCAGCAGCCTTGGACAGCGGAATCAGCCCCAGCATTTT. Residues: CASSLGQRNQPQHF.

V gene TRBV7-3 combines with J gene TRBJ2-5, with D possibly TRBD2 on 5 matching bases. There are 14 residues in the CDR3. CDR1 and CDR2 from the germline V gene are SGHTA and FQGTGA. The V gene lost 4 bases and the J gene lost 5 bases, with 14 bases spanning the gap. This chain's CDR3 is CASSSEGFGETQYF. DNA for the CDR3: TGTGCCAGCAGCTCCGAGGGTTTTGGGGAGACCCAGTACTTC.

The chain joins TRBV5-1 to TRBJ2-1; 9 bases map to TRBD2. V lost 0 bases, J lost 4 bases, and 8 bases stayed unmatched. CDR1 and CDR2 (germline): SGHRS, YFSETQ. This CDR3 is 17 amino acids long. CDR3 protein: CASSLAWAGGTYNEQFF. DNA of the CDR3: TGCGCCAGCAGCTTGGCCTGGGCGGGAGGGACTTACAATGAGCAGTTCTTC.

CDR3 nucleotides: TGTGCCCGGGGGGCGGGACAAGAGACCCAGTACTTC. Translated: CARGAGQETQYF. The chain carries TRBV30 and TRBJ2-5; D may be TRBD2 (7 bases). Germline V gene lookup returns CDR1 GTSNPN and CDR2 SVGIG (reference sequence). V lost 8 bases to trimming and J lost 2 bases, with 12 bases between them. The CDR3 extends over 12 amino acids. Full variable domain (rest looked up from reference TRBV30 and TRBJ2-5): SQTIHQWPATLVQPVGSPLSLECTVEGTSNPNLYWYRQAAGRGLQLLFYSVGIGQISSEVPQNLSASRPQDRQFILSSKKLLLSDSGFYLCARGAGQETQYFGPGTRLLVL.

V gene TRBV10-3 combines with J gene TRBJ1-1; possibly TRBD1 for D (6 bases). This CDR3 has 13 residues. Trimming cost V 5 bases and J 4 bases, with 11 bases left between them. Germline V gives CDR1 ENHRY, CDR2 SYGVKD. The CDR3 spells CAISPEDSTEAFF. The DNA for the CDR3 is TGTGCCATCAGTCCGGAGGACAGCACTGAAGCTTTCTTT.

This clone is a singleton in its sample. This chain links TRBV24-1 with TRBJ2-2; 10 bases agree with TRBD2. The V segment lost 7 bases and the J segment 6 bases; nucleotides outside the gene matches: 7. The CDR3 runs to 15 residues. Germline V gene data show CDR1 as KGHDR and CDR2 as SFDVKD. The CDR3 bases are TGTGCCACCAGACCCGGGACTAGCGAATCCGGGGAGCTGTTTTTT. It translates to CATRPGTSESGELFF.